Following are 21 T cell receptor beta chains from one sample sequenced in a study of technical replicates of blood from several donors. Using immunoSEQ multiplex PCR, the repertoire was profiled, and TCRdb retains in-frame clones only, with some absent. Of approximately 76,000 clones in the sample, 90% to 95% were seen once. Sequenced: T cells isolated from PBMCs. The receptors shown here come from a human donor in good health.

This clone occurred once. The J gene is TRBJ2-2, the V gene TRBV1; TRBD2 reflects the table's D call only, with no check against the DNA. TRBV1 is labeled a pseudogene. The CDR3 is 16 residues long. This CDR3 is CTSSPVDWIGSGELFF. The CDR3 DNA sequence: TGCACCAGCAGCCCGGTGGACTGGATTGGTTCCGGGGAGCTGTTTTTT.

The rearrangement uses TRBV28 and TRBJ2-7; 7 bases align to TRBD2. Germline CDR1 is MDHEN and CDR2 is SYDVKM. The CDR3 has 13 residues. Unmatched junction bases numbered 5, after V lost 4 bases and J lost 5 bases. CDR3 DNA: TGTGCCAGCAGTTGGGGGGGTCCCAACGAGCAGTACTTC. Encoded protein: CASSWGGPNEQYF.

The J gene is TRBJ2-7, the V gene TRBV5-1; tentatively, D is TRBD2 (6 bases). The CDR3 spans 19 residues. The germline V and J ends were trimmed by 2 bases and 0 bases, with 24 bases remaining between them. The V gene's germline CDR1 is SGHRS and CDR2 YFSETQ. CDR3 sequence reads: CASSFKGEKGGATSYEQYF. The CDR3, as DNA: TGCGCCAGCAGCTTTAAAGGGGAGAAGGGCGGGGCAACCTCCTACGAGCAGTACTTC.

The chain has TRBV27 and TRBJ2-7; unclear D gene. CDR3 size: 13 residues. The germline V gene has CDR1 MNHEY and CDR2 SMNVEV (reference sequence). The V end lost 10 bases, the J end lost 7 bases, and 20 bases lay between the germline ends. The CDR3 DNA sequence: TGTGCCACCCGACTTACAAAGACTGGGGAGCAGTACTTC. Amino acid sequence: CATRLTKTGEQYF.

The chain is built from TRBV29-1 and TRBJ1-2, with 10 bases fitting TRBD1. The germline V gene encodes CDR1 SQVTM and CDR2 ANQGSEA. The ends lost 7 bases at V and 4 bases at J; junction bases unmatched: 9. CDR3 length equals 14 residues. The CDR3 coding sequence is TGCAGCGCCGGACCGGGACAGGGGATCTATGGCTACACCTTC. It codes for CSAGPGQGIYGYTF.

The chain links TRBV14 to TRBJ2-1; TRBD2 is a possible D gene (5 bases). CDR1 SGHDN and CDR2 FVKESK come from the germline V gene. Trimming took off 1 base at V and 2 bases at J, with 15 bases between the two ends. This CDR3 comprises 17 residues. CDR3 region: CASSQVADFLAYNEQFF. CDR3 bases: TGTGCCAGCAGCCAAGTTGCGGACTTTCTGGCCTACAATGAGCAGTTCTTC.

The rearrangement joins TRBV27 to TRBJ1-5; tentatively, D is TRBD1 (5 bases). V lost 6 bases and J 0 bases, leaving 12 bases between the germline ends. Germline V gene data show CDR1 as MNHEY and CDR2 as SMNVEV (reference sequence). This CDR3 contains 15 residues. The CDR3 DNA sequence: TGTGCCAGCAGAGGACACCTCTATAGCAATCAGCCCCAGCATTTT. It translates to CASRGHLYSNQPQHF.

This clone was recorded once. The J gene is TRBJ2-5, the V gene TRBV6-1; D remains unclear. The V end was cut by 4 bases, the J end by 3 bases, with 9 bases between. CDR3 length: 13 residues. The germline CDR1 and CDR2 sequences are MNHNS and SASEGT. The CDR3 sequence: CASSARLEETQYF. DNA for the CDR3: TGTGCCAGCAGTGCTCGACTGGAAGAGACCCAGTACTTC.

The chain combines TRBV29-1 with TRBJ2-7; 8 bases fit TRBD1. The V gene end was trimmed by 4 bases and the J gene end by 6 bases; junction bases not matched to a gene: 8. The CDR3 loop spans 13 amino acids. CDR1 SQVTM and CDR2 ANQGSEA come from the germline V gene. CDR3 sequence reads: CSVVGRGPFEQYF. In DNA form, the CDR3 reads TGCAGCGTTGTGGGCAGGGGGCCCTTCGAGCAGTACTTC.

The count of this clone is one. This chain uses TRBV7-8 with TRBJ1-4; TRBD1 matches at 9 bases. Germline values: CDR1 SGHVS, CDR2 FQNEAQ. The CDR3 sequence is 15 residues long. J gave up 7 bases and V 2 bases, and 5 bases lay outside the gene matches. The CDR3 coding sequence is TGTGCCAGCAGCTTATTGACAGGGGGTGCTGAAAAACTGTTTTTT. Protein: CASSLLTGGAEKLFF.

V gene TRBV4-2 combines with J gene TRBJ1-6, with D hard to call. Looked up from germline, CDR1 is LGHNA and CDR2 is YNFKEQ. V was pared by 1 base and J by 4 bases, with 5 bases between. The CDR3 extends over 14 amino acids. In DNA, the CDR3 is TGTGCCAGCAGCCAAGCGGGATATAATTCACCCCTCCACTTT. The encoded protein is CASSQAGYNSPLHF.

This chain links TRBV21-1 with TRBJ1-1. TRBV21-1 is a pseudogene segment. CDR3 length equals 13 residues. As DNA, the CDR3 is TGTGCCTCACGACGGGGTATCAACACTGAAGCTTTCTTT. Translation gives CASRRGINTEAFF.

The V and J genes are TRBV5-4 and TRBJ2-5, with 11 positions matching TRBD2. The CDR3 has 15 residues. CDR1 is SGHNT, CDR2 YYREEE, per germline (reference sequence). V dropped 2 bases and J dropped 4; count of bases not matched to a gene: 4. The CDR3 DNA sequence: TGTGCCAGCAGCTTAGATCTAGCGGGGGGAGAGACCCAGTACTTC. Residues: CASSLDLAGGETQYF.

The chain uses TRBV7-9 and TRBJ1-1; D not certain. V was pared by 3 bases and J by 7 bases, with 9 bases between. Germline CDR1 SEHNR, CDR2 FQNEAQ (reference sequence). The CDR3 sequence is 12 residues long. The chain's CDR3 is CASSFGRIEAFF. The CDR3 DNA follows: TGTGCCAGCAGCTTTGGCCGTATTGAAGCTTTCTTT.

This clone showed up just once. The rearrangement uses TRBV5-1 and TRBJ2-3, with D maybe TRBD1 (5 bases). Germline V lookup: CDR1 SGHRS, CDR2 YFSETQ. The CDR3 is 14 amino acids. V lost 6 bases to trimming and J lost 5 bases, with 16 bases between them. The CDR3 region has the DNA TGCGCCAGCACCGGGTACTGGGGCGGAGATACGCAGTATTTT. Amino acid sequence: CASTGYWGGDTQYF.

The rearrangement links TRBV14 to TRBJ1-1, with D tentatively TRBD1 (5 bases). CDR1 and CDR2 from the germline V gene are SGHDN and FVKESK. Trimming pared 3 bases from V and 0 bases from J, leaving 8 bases between. The CDR3 extends over 14 amino acids. The CDR3 protein is CASSQTALNTEAFF. In DNA, the CDR3 is TGTGCCAGCAGCCAGACAGCACTGAACACTGAAGCTTTCTTT.

The V call is TRBV4-1, the J call TRBJ2-5; 7 bases fit TRBD1. The V gene's germline CDR1 is MGHRA and CDR2 YSYEKL. This CDR3 has 15 amino acids. The V and J ends lost 4 bases and 3 bases, in that order; junction bases with no gene match: 8. DNA for the CDR3: TGCGCCAGCAGCCCGAGCTCACAGGGGAAAGAGACCCAGTACTTC. Amino acids: CASSPSSQGKETQYF.

The chain has TRBV29-1 and TRBJ2-1; tentatively, D is TRBD1 (6 bases). Germline lookup yields CDR1 SQVTM and CDR2 ANQGSEA. There are 13 residues in the CDR3. The CDR3 reads CSGSTGNSNEQFF. CDR3 DNA: TGCAGTGGATCGACAGGCAACTCCAATGAGCAGTTCTTC.

This clone was detected only once. This chain joins TRBV5-4 and TRBJ2-1; possible D gene TRBD2, 5 bases. The germline gives CDR1 SGHNT, CDR2 YYREEE (reference sequence). The CDR3 spans 15 residues. V lost 0 bases and J 2 bases, leaving 9 bases between the germline ends. CDR3 residues: CASSLGSGTYNEQFF. The CDR3 nucleotides read TGTGCCAGCAGCTTGGGATCGGGAACCTACAATGAGCAGTTCTTC.

This clone was observed a few times. The chain carries TRBV11-2 and TRBJ2-2; tentatively, D is TRBD1 (5 bases). There are 13 residues in the CDR3. Germline CDR1 is SGHAT and CDR2 is FQNNGV. The V gene lost 3 bases and the J gene lost 6 bases, with 8 bases spanning the gap. The CDR3 is CASSFVGAGELFF. CDR3 sequence (DNA): TGTGCCAGCAGCTTCGTAGGGGCCGGGGAGCTGTTTTTT.

This sequence joins TRBV5-1 and TRBJ2-2; 10 bases match TRBD1. This CDR3 comprises 14 residues. Trimming took 4 bases from V and 6 from J; bases not matched to a gene: 3. Germline V gene sequence: CDR1 SGHRS, CDR2 YFSETQ. As DNA, the CDR3 is TGCGCCAGCAGCCGGGACAGGGGTGCCGGGGAGCTGTTTTTT. It is translated as CASSRDRGAGELFF.